This TCR beta chain was retrieved from a study of blood T cell repertoires in COVID-19. Study information: Collection of acute and convalescent COVID-19 samples took place in the United States, Italy and Spain. PBMCs, B-cell-depleted T cells, or T cells provided the cDNA or gDNA that made up the material.

The length of the CDR3 is 13 residues. Trimming removed 3 bases at V and 4 bases at J, with 10 bases between. In the original analysis: The assay estimated nucleated cells by amplifying reference gene primers. The repertoire was sequenced with immunoSEQ multiplex PCR; TCRdb's copy has only in-frame clones and lacks some. V, J and clone size are taken as reported in that table, and D and trimming were inferred from the DNA itself. The data hold 150,000 to 180,000 clones, with around 85% observed a single time. Sequenced sample: peripheral blood. The clonotype comes from a woman aged 60-75 years with acute or convalescent COVID-19. V is TRBV12-3 or TRBV12-4 and J is TRBJ2-7; no reliable D call. The CDR3 DNA is TGTGCCAGCAGTTTTTTTGGAGCGTACGAGCAGTACTTC. As protein: CASSFFGAYEQYF.